This is a list of T cell receptor beta chains from one sample in a study of metastatic and nonmetastatic thyroid tumors. TCRdb called clones again from the PCR reads with MiXCR. The profile covers about 93,000 clones, with 9.5% to 15% appearing a single time and roughly 10% taken by the ten largest. The sample consisted of blood. Source of these receptors: a female donor with papillary thyroid cancer or a benign thyroid nodule (not recorded which). Some clones in this sample may be carry-over from other donors' samples. Each CDR3 is given with its conserved first and last residue. Clone size is given for some rows only: seen once, a few or many times, or a class if the clone is expanded.

length,J,V,size,CDR3
15,TRBJ2-5,TRBV5-1,many,CASSPGQGLLETQYF
18,TRBJ2-6,TRBV7-3,.,CASSLHGTGITWANVLTF
15,TRBJ1-5,TRBV11-3,many,CASGTGSILNQPQHF
15,TRBJ1-3,TRBV9,many,CASSPGGQSGNTIYF
13,TRBJ1-3,TRBV30,many,CAWSGQGRNTIYF
16,TRBJ2-2,TRBV5-6,few,CASSSRWTGVGGELFF
13,TRBJ2-5,TRBV20-1,many,CSARDTVKETQYF
10,TRBJ2-1,TRBV20-1,once,CSAYDRGKFF
14,TRBJ2-7,TRBV4-1,many,CASSLGTGSYEQYF
12,TRBJ1-2,TRBV19,many,CATLRGGTGYTF
16,TRBJ2-6,TRBV28,many,CASSPLGALGANVLTF
17,TRBJ2-7,TRBV11-1,.,CASSSGQGAPSSYEQYF
13,TRBJ2-2,TRBV7-2,.,CASSDARAGELFF
17,TRBJ2-1,TRBV20-1,many,CSASYTGGRGVGHEQFF
15,TRBJ2-1,TRBV6-1,few,CASRSGTMCRNDQFF
13,TRBJ1-2,TRBV11-1,.,CASSLEQAYGYTF
15,TRBJ2-1,TRBV12-3/TRBV12-4,many,CASCPHRGVYNEQFF
15,TRBJ2-3,TRBV12-3/TRBV12-4,.,CPSSKQGVSTDTQYF
15,TRBJ2-3,TRBV5-6,many,CASSPPTIRTDTQYF
13,TRBJ2-3,TRBV30,.,CAWSQMETDTQYF
16,TRBJ2-5,TRBV28,many,CASTPWGPGRPETQYF
17,TRBJ1-2,TRBV20-1,many,CSARDLTPGQGAYGYTF
14,TRBJ1-5,TRBV12-3/TRBV12-4,few,CASIPQGSNRPQHF
18,TRBJ2-6,TRBV15,many,CATSRDRLMISGANVLTF
11,TRBJ2-1,TRBV3-1,many,CASSQDNEQFF
14,TRBJ2-7,TRBV28,many,CASNKGVSRSEQYF
14,TRBJ1-1,TRBV9,.,CASSVGWGDTEAFF
17,TRBJ2-7,TRBV28,few,CASTQGQGQPLVYEQYF
13,TRBJ1-2,TRBV28,many,CASSLGTGVGYTF
14,TRBJ1-2,TRBV18,many,CASSPDRASYGYTF
13,TRBJ2-1,TRBV6-4,many,CASSPNEADEQFF
14,TRBJ1-1,TRBV20-1,many,CSAYKYRGGTEAFF
15,TRBJ1-4,TRBV5-5,many,CASSSRLATNEKLFF
14,TRBJ2-7,TRBV13,many,CASSLRTGWNEQYF
15,TRBJ1-5,TRBV28,many,CASSFGTAPGQPQHF